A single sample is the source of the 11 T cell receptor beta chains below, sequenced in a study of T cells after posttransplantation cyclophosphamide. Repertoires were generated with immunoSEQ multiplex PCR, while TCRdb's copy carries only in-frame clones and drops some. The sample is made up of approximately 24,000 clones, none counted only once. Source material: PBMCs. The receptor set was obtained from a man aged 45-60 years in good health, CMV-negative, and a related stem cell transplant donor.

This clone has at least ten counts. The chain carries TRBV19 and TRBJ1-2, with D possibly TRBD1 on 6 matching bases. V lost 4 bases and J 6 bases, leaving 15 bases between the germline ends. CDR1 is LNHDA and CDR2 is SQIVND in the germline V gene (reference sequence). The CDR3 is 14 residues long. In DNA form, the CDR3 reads TGTGCCAGTAGTACAAAAAGACCAGGGGATGGCTACACCTTC. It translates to CASSTKRPGDGYTF.

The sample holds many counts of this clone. In nucleotides, the CDR3 is TGTGCCAGCAGTGAACGTGGGGGCCCTCAGCCCCAGCATTTT. Translating gives CASSERGGPQPQHF. The chain is built from TRBV6-1 and TRBJ1-5, with D maybe TRBD1 (6 bases). The CDR3 extends over 14 amino acids. Trimming cost V 2 bases and J 6 bases, with 11 bases left between them. The germline gives CDR1 MNHNS, CDR2 SASEGT.

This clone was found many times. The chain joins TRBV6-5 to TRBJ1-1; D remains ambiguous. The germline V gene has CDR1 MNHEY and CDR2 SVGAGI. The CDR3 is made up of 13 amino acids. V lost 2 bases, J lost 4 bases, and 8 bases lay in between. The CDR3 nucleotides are TGTGCCAGCAGTTACCGATCGGGCACTGAAGCTTTCTTT. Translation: CASSYRSGTEAFF.

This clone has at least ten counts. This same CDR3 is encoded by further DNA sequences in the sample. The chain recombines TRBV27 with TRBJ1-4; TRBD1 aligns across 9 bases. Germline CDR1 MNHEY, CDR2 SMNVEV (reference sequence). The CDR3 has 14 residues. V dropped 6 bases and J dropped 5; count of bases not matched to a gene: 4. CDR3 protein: CASRVQGANEKLFF. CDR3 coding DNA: TGTGCCAGCAGGGTACAGGGGGCAAATGAAAAACTGTTTTTT.

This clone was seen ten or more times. CDR3 amino acids: CASSVDLGLGAEQYF. Here the CDR3 DNA reads TGTGCCAGCAGCGTAGACTTGGGACTAGGAGCCGAGCAGTACTTC. The chain uses TRBV9 and TRBJ2-7; 8 nucleotides agree with TRBD2. The CDR3 spans 15 residues. Trimming at V came to 0 bases and at J to 6 bases, leaving 8 bases not matched to a gene. The germline V gene has CDR1 SGDLS and CDR2 YYNGEE.

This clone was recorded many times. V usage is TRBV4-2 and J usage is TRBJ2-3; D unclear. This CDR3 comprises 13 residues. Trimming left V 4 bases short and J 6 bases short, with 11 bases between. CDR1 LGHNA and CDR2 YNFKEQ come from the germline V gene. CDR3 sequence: CASSLSVSDTQYF. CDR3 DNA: TGTGCCAGCAGCCTCAGCGTGAGCGATACGCAGTATTTT.

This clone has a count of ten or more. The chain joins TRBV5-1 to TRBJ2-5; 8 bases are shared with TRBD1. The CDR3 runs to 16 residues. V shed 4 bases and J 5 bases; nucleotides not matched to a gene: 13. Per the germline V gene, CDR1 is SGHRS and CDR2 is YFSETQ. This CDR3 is CASSQTKDRVKETQYF. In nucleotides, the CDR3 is TGCGCCAGCAGCCAAACAAAGGACAGGGTAAAGGAGACCCAGTACTTC.

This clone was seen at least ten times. The CDR3 is CASSQFPRSGNTIYF. CDR3 nucleotide sequence: TGTGCCAGCAGTCAATTCCCTCGGTCTGGAAACACCATATATTTT. This chain connects TRBV7-9 to TRBJ1-3; D is undetermined. The V end was cut by 6 bases, the J end by 1 base, with 13 bases between. Germline CDR1 SEHNR, CDR2 FQNEAQ (reference sequence). The CDR3 is 15 amino acids.

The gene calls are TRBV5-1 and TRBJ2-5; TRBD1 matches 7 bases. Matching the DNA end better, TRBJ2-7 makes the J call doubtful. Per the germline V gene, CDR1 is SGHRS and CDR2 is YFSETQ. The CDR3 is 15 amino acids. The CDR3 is CASSLSGTEIYEQYF. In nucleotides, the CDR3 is TGCGCCAGCAGCTTGTCCGGGACAGAGATCTACGAGCAGTACTTC.

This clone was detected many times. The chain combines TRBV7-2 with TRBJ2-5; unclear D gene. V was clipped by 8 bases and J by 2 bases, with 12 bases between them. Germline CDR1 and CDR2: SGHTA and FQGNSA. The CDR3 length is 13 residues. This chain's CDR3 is CASQARLQETQYF. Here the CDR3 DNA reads TGTGCCAGCCAGGCCCGGTTACAAGAGACCCAGTACTTC.

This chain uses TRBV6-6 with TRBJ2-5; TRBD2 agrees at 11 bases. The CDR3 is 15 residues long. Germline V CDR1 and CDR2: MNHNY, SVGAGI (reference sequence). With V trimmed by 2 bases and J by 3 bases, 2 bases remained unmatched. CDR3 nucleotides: TGTGCCAGCAGTTACCTAGCGGGGGGCGAAGAGACCCAGTACTTC. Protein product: CASSYLAGGEETQYF.